Sequencing of this T cell receptor beta chain was carried out in a study of cytomegalovirus exposure and HLA in healthy donors. Findings and caveats of the study: Within an earlier analysis, most TCR beta V segments proved productive either about 90% or about 30% of the time.

V was pared by 7 bases and J by 0 bases, with 15 bases between. Per germline, CDR1 SQVTM and CDR2 ANQGSEA. CDR3 length: 14 amino acids. Comments on this clone: The antigen is undetermined.

60 Vbeta and 13 Jbeta primers were used in PCR. The assay was immunoSEQ multiplex PCR, and TCRdb's table has in-frame clones only and misses some. Among 80,000 to 100,000 clones listed, approximately 72% were seen once. Donors sampled were nominally healthy, though unrecorded immune exposures were likely. Sequences were obtained from PBMCs. The chain joins TRBV29-1 to TRBJ1-1; no clear D. This TCR was recovered from a young man in good health and CMV-seropositive. CDR3 protein: CSGGGRTLNTEAFF. The CDR3 DNA is TGCAGCGGCGGTGGCAGAACTCTGAACACTGAAGCTTTCTTT.